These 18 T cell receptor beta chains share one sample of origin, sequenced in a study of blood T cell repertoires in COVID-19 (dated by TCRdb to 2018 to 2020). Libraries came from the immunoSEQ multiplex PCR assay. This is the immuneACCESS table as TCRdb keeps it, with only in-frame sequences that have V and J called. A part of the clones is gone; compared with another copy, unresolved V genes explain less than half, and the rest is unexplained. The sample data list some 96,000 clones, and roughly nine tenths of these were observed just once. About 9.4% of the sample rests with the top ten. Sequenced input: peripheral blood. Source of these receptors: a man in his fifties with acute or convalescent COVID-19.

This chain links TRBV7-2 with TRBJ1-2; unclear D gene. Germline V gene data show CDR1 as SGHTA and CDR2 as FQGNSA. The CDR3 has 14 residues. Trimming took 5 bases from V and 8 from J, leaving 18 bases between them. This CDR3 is CASSRRAFGGGYTF. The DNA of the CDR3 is TGTGCCAGCAGCCGTAGAGCCTTTGGCGGAGGCTACACCTTC.

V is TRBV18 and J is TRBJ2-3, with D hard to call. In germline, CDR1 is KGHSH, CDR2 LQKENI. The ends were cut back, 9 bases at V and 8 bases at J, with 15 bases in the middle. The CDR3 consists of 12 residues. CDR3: CASKPLTPTQYF. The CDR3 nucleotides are TGTGCCAGTAAACCCTTAACACCTACGCAGTATTTT.

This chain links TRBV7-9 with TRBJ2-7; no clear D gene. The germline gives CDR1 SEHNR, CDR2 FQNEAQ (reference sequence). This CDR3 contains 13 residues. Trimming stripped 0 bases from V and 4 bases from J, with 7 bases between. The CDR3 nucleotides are TGTGCCAGCAGCTTAGCCCAGGATTACGAGCAGTACTTC. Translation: CASSLAQDYEQYF.

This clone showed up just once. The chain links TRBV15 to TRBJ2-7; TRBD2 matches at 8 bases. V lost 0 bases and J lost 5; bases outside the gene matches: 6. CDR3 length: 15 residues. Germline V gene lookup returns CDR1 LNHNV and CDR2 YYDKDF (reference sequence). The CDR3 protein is CATSRDYGRGNEQYF. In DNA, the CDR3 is TGTGCCACCAGCAGAGATTACGGGAGGGGGAACGAGCAGTACTTC.

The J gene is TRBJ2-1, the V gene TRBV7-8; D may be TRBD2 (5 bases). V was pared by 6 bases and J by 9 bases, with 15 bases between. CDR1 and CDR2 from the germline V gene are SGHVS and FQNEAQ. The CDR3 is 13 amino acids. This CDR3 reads CASSYDRGGEQFF. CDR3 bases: TGTGCCAGCAGTTATGACCGAGGAGGTGAGCAGTTCTTC.

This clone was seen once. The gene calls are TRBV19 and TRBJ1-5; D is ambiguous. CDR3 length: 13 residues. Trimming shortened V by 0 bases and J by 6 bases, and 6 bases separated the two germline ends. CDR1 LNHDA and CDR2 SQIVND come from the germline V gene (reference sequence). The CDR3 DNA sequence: TGTGCCAGTAGTATAGACAATCCTCAGCCCCAGCATTTT. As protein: CASSIDNPQPQHF.

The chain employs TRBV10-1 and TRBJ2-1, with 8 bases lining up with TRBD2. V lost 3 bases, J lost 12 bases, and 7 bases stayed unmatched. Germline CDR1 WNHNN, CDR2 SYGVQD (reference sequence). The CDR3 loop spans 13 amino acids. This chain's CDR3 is CASSETGRAGQFF. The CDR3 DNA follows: TGCGCCAGCAGTGAAACCGGGAGGGCCGGGCAGTTCTTC.

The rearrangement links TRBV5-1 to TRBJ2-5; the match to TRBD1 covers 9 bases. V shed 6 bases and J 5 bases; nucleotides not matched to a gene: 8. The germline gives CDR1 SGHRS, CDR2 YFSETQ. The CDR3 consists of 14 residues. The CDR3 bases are TGCGCCAGCACTCTACAGGGGGCGGGGGAGACCCAGTACTTC. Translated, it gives CASTLQGAGETQYF.

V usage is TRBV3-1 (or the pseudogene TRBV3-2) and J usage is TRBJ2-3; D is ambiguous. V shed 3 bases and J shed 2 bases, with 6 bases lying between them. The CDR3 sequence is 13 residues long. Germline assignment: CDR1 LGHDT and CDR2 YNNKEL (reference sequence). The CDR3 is CASSHFLTDTQYF. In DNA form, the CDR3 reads TGTGCCAGCAGCCATTTTCTCACAGATACGCAGTATTTT.

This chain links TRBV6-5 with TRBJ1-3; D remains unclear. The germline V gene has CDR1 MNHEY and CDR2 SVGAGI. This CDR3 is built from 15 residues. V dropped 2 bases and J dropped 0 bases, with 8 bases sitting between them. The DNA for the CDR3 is TGTGCCAGCAGTTACCGCGGAGCCTCTGGAAACACCATATATTTT. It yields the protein CASSYRGASGNTIYF.

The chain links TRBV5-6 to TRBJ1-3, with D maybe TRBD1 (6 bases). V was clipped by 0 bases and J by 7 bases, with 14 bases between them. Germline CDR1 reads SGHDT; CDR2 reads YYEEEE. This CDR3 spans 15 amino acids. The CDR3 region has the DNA TGTGCCAGCAGCTTGGTCAGGGGAAGTCGTAACACCATATATTTT. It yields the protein CASSLVRGSRNTIYF.

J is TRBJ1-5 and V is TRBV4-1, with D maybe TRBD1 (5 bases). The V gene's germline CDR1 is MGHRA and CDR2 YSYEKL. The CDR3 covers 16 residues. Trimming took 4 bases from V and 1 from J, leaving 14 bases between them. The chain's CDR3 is CASSLYGGGSNQPQHF. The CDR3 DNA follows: TGCGCCAGCAGCCTATACGGGGGGGGGAGCAATCAGCCCCAGCATTTT.

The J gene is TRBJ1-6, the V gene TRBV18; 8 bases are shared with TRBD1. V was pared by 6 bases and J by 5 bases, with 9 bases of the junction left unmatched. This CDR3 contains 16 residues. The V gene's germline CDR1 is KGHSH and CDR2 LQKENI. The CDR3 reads CASSQKPGGDNSPLHF. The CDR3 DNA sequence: TGTGCCAGCTCTCAAAAGCCAGGGGGCGATAATTCACCCCTCCACTTT.

The CDR3 region is CASSVPGGLGELFF. The CDR3 nucleotides are TGCGCCAGCAGTGTCCCAGGGGGCCTGGGGGAGCTGTTTTTT. This rearrangement joins TRBV10-1 to TRBJ2-2; 8 bases map to TRBD1. V trimming: 4 bases; J trimming: 8 bases; junction bases outside the gene matches: 6. The CDR3 consists of 14 residues. From germline, CDR1 is WNHNN and CDR2 SYGVQD (reference sequence).

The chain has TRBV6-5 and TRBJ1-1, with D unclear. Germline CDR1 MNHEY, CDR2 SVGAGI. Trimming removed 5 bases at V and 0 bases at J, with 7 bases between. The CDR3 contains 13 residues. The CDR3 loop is CASSLTVNTEAFF. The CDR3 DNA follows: TGTGCCAGCAGTCTAACAGTGAACACTGAAGCTTTCTTT.

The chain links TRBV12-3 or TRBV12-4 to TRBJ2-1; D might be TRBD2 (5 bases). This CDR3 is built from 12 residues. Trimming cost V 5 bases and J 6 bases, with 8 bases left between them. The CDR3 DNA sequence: TGTGCCAGCAGTGTAGGGAGCAATGAGCAGTTCTTC. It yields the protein CASSVGSNEQFF.

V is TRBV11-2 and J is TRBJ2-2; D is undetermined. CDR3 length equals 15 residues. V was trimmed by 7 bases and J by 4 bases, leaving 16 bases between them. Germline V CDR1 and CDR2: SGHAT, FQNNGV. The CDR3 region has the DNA TGTGCCAGCACCTTTGTCTCTTCGGGCACCGGGGAGCTGTTTTTT. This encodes CASTFVSSGTGELFF.

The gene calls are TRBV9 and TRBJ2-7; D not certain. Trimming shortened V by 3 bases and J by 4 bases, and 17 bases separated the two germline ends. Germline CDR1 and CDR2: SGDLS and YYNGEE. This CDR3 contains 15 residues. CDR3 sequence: CASSAAGSAQYEQYF. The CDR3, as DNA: TGTGCCAGCAGCGCCGCCGGGTCAGCGCAGTACGAGCAGTACTTC.